This entry is about one T cell receptor (beta chain). This clone was seen only once. It lacks a known antigen. No per-base quality is available; no much larger clone lies one base away. The cohort comprised under 700 healthy bone marrow donors. At the time of sampling, all cohort members were nominally healthy, though unrecorded immune exposures were likely present. The donor was CMV seropositive and was included in the group of 250 to 350 seropositive cohort members. Each donor provided a peripheral blood sample, and peripheral blood mononuclear cells were used for TCR beta sequencing. The Qiagen DNeasy Blood Extraction Kit was used to extract genomic DNA from the blood cell samples. These data come from a study of cytomegalovirus exposure and HLA in healthy donors (dated by TCRdb to the late 2010s). Study-level background: According to an earlier analysis of a few hundred of the donors, about 180 million T cells yielded 117 million unique TCR beta sequences and about 300 Gb of sequence data. An early release covering roughly 640 HLA-typed donors comprised about 300 gigabases of sequencing data and 65 million to 100 million unique TCR sequences. Among the approximately 420 genotyped donors, more than 70% belonged to the genetic ancestry cluster associated with self-reported Caucasian donors. The study was designed to test whether signatures of past pathogen exposure could be identified by cataloging public T cell receptors. The study profiled the T cell repertoires of approximately 700 subjects by immunosequencing and related them to cytomegalovirus serostatus. In addition to the first cohort of 650 to 800 subjects, a separate validation cohort of 130 or so different subjects was used. High-throughput TCR immunosequencing, statistical association of individual TCRs with disease status, and machine learning were combined to predict cytomegalovirus infection status. A later analysis re-examined previously published TCR beta repertoires from over 500 donors and added high-resolution HLA genotyping to investigate patterns of TCR occurrence. Rather than drawing on any new phenotypic data, the later analysis identified candidate immune exposures from TCR beta sequences and the way those sequences occurred across donors. An earlier analysis of around 580 of the donors used high-throughput TCR beta sequencing to judge whether each TCR beta V gene segment behaved as functional or pseudogenic. Donor age, sex, ethnicity and CMV serostatus were compiled alongside the repertoire data. A later genetic analysis took genome-wide SNP genotypes for about 55% of the 666 donors and used that subset as a discovery cohort. All discovery cohort repertoires had been generated on a single sequencing platform. HLA typing included class I and class II loci at four-digit resolution. The number of typed donors differed by locus: about 620-640 for A, B, C, DRB1 and DQB1; approximately 540 for DQA1; around 580 for DPA1; and about 450 for DPB1. Roughly five DR-DQ haplotypes were handled as single units for association and clustering because linkage in the cohort was strong. On average, roughly 250,000 unique TCR beta nucleotide sequences were sequenced per donor among 350 to 400 genotyped donors of the cohort, with roughly a sixth of those sequences being non-productive.

Via the germline V gene (reference sequence), CDR1 is SEHNR and CDR2 FQNEAQ. Counted from cysteine to phenylalanine, this CDR3 has 15 amino acids. The read is trimmed to its CDR3 DNA, 45 bases read in frame from base 1. V is trimmed back by 5 bases and J by 2 bases, and the junction contains 5 bases that no gene match accounts for. Receptor amplification or capture employed the immunoSEQ multiplex PCR assay. The multiplex PCR relied on a mix of 60 forward primers for TCR Vbeta segments and 13 reverse primers for TCR Jbeta segments. A multiplex PCR assay on genomic DNA amplified the CDR3 region of rearranged TCR beta genes. The amplified TCR beta libraries were sequenced on the Illumina HiSeq System as 87-base-pair reads. On the authors' methods: In a later analysis, approximately 74 million unique TCR beta chains were counted across the 690 or so repertoires, and some 10 million of these chains were shared by at least two donors. A nearest-neighbor algorithm error-corrected the raw reads and collapsed the reads into unique sequences, merging closely related sequences to remove PCR and sequencing errors. Alignment of CDR3 sequences to IMGT reference sequences was used to assign V, D and J gene segments. For a sequence to be retained, at least a six-nucleotide match to both a V gene segment and a J gene segment was required. Rearrangements were called productive when the CDR3 lacked stop codons and stayed in frame with V and J; all others were non-productive. CDR3 was defined by IMGT convention, running from the second conserved V-encoded cysteine to the conserved J-encoded phenylalanine. The earlier analysis of 587 of the donors excluded sequences that lacked an unambiguous match to a single V gene segment. An earlier analysis of under 750 of the donors called V segments functional above 56.7% productive rearrangements and segregating when the between-donor standard deviation exceeded 5%. A statistical classification framework was developed to diagnose cytomegalovirus status using the catalog of TCR beta chain sequences. In a later analysis, V and J genes were assigned by comparing TCR nucleotide sequences against IMGT/GENE-DB human TR gene sequences. In a later analysis, CDR3 sequences and most-parsimonious VDJ recombination scenarios were assigned using the TCRdist pipeline. In a later analysis, each TCR beta chain was defined by its CDR3 amino acid sequence together with its V-gene family, and reads lacking a unique V-gene family were excluded. To address suspected cross-contamination and a sequencing artifact, a later analysis removed 592 highly shared, low-generation-probability nucleotide sequences. In a later analysis, a clonal expansion index was calculated for each public chain from normalized within-repertoire ranks of inferred template counts. In a later analysis, generation probabilities were computed with a VDJ recombination model fitted to out-of-frame rearrangements, and the resulting probabilities were checked against IGoR. In a later analysis, hypergeometric tests were used to score TCR-TCR, TCR-HLA and TCR-CMV co-occurrence, with a repertoire-size bias correction applied to TCR pairs. A later analysis estimated false discovery rates by permuting HLA or CMV assignments 20 times. A later analysis grouped co-occurring TCRs with DBSCAN, adding TCRdist sequence similarity when clustering within HLA-allele-positive subsets. Co-occurrence clustering excluded repertoires with fewer than 30,000 or more than 120,000 public chains, plus five with anomalous nucleotide sharing. In TCRdb, the immuneACCESS table is reduced to in-frame sequences with V and J assigned. These tables do not hold every clone; where another copy was compared, an unresolved V gene accounts for under half, and the others remain unexplained. From that table come the V and J calls and clone size; the DNA was used to work out D and trimming. The sample profile shows some 150,000 clones; more than 75% of them were found once. The ten largest account for about 8.6% of the sample.

Study-wide findings and limitations: Across donors, most TCR sequences were observed very rarely, whereas some public TCRs were present in many individuals. Cytomegalovirus status was reported to be diagnosed by the classifier with high specificity and sensitivity in both the original and validation cohorts. HLA typing was unavailable for some donors at each locus, so association tests used only the typed subset. In a later analysis, several top co-occurrence clusters were reported to appear linked to parvovirus B19, influenza, CMV and Epstein-Barr virus. The study gave a list of some 150 TCR beta chains associated with cytomegalovirus. In an earlier analysis of approximately 590 of the donors, most TCR beta V segments appeared in productive rearrangements about 87% or about 30% of the time, broadly matching IMGT annotations. In a later analysis, 16,951 TCR beta sequences were associated with specific HLA alleles at a false discovery rate of 0.05. This cohort had only TCR beta chains sequenced, and the lack of alpha or paired-chain data limited which features could be detected. Compared with equally common non-associated chains, HLA-associated TCR beta chains in a later analysis were more clonally expanded and had lower generation probabilities. In a later genetic analysis, a missense DCLRE1C variant was associated with V-gene and J-gene trimming of TCR beta chains, and the association was replicated in an independent cohort. Because counts were too low, more than 15 rarely observed V segments, including chromosome 9 orphons, were excluded from the earlier analysis of roughly 580 of the donors. In a later genetic analysis, fewer N-insertions in productive TCRs were reported among donors in an Asian-associated ancestry cluster than the 666-donor mean. For the cohort, immune exposure information was limited to CMV serostatus. In vitro tests confirmed that a few of the cytomegalovirus-associated TCR beta chains recognize cytomegalovirus antigens. It was suggested by the authors that the approach could potentially be generalized to other disease states and immunological phenotypes. Correlated functional status among segregating V segments might be attributable to linkage disequilibrium, but an unknown experimental factor could not be ruled out. According to a later analysis, most CMV-associated TCR beta chains appeared to be HLA-restricted, and the HLA associations seemed to be driven largely by CMV exposure. Presence/absence analyses assumed roughly uniform sequencing depth across donors, an assumption that may not hold. When HLA alleles, especially DR and DQ, strongly co-occurred, TCR associations were difficult to assign to individual alleles. A cluster of highly shared sequence variants was judged likely to represent a technical artifact of the sequencing pipeline. A further reported finding was that TCR beta sequences accurately predicted the HLA-A and HLA-B alleles for most subjects in the first cohort. A later analysis found that TCR association rates varied across HLA loci, with DRB1 alleles showing the most associated TCRs and HLA-C alleles the fewest. Some IMGT-functional V segments, including TRBV6-2 and TRBV6-3, could not be distinguished by the 87-base-pair reads and were therefore excluded.

This receptor was obtained from a woman aged 50 to 65 in good health and CMV-seropositive. The sample comprised PBMCs. The chain joins TRBV7-9 to TRBJ2-5, and TRBD2 matches 10 of the central bases. The DNA sequence follows: TGTGCCAGCAGCAACGGACTAGCGGATCAAGAGACCCAGTACTTC. This encodes CASSNGLADQETQYF.